A selection of T cell receptor beta chains follows, all from one sample in a study of tumor and adjacent non-tumor tissue in lung cancer. MiXCR, applied by TCRdb to the multiplex PCR reads, yields one record per CDR3 protein. The sample carries fewer than 100,000 distinct CDR3 sequences, over 60% recorded once. The sample taken for sequencing was lung tumor tissue. The receptors were gathered from a woman aged 40 to 50 with non-small cell lung cancer. The CDR3 runs from the conserved cysteine through the conserved F or W. The D gene is left open where the match is weak. Clone size is shown for a subset of rows, as once, few, many or a class of expanded clone.

TRBJ2-1 | once | TRBV29-1 | - | 15 | TGCAACGTTGAAGCTTTGGGATCCCTAAACAATGAGCAGCTCTTC | CNVEALGSLNNEQLF
TRBJ2-3 | - | TRBV20-1 | - | 13 | TGCGGTGCTAGACCGGCGGACAGAGGTACGCAGTATTTT | CGARPADRGTQYF
TRBJ1-5 | - | TRBV19 | TRBD1 | 15 | TGTGCCACTAGTATAACAGGGGGTTCCAATCAGCCCCAGCATTTT | CATSITGGSNQPQHF
TRBJ2-1 | - | TRBV11-2 | - | 15 | TGTGCCAGCAGCTTAGGTGGGACTGGGAACAATAAGCAGTTCTTC | CASSLGGTGNNKQFF
TRBJ2-3 | - | TRBV11-1 | - | 15 | TGTCCCAGCAGCCGTCAGCCGGGAAACACAGATACGCAGTATTTC | CPSSRQPGNTDTQYF
TRBJ1-6 | - | TRBV11-2 | - | 15 | TGTGCCAGCGGCTCGGACGGACAGCTAAATTCAGCCCTCCATTTT | CASGSDGQLNSALHF
TRBJ2-1 | - | TRBV11-3 | TRBD2 | 16 | TGTGTCAGCAGTTTAGATCTGGGACTAGGCTACAATGATCAGTTCTTC | CVSSLDLGLGYNDQFF
TRBJ2-7 | many | TRBV28 | - | 15 | TGTGCCAGCAGTTCCGAAACAGGAAGCTCCTACGAGCAGTACTTC | CASSSETGSSYEQYF
TRBJ2-7 | - | TRBV29-1 | - | 15 | TGCAGCATTGAAAGCTGGGGCAGGGGCAAGTACGAGCAGTACTTC | CSIESWGRGKYEQYF
TRBJ2-1 | - | TRBV6-2/TRBV6-3 | TRBD1 | 15 | TGTGACAGCAGTCCCGGGACAGGGGAGCGCAATGAACAGTTCTTC | CDSSPGTGERNEQFF
TRBJ2-1 | once | TRBV7-8 | - | 12 | TGTGCCAGCAACCCATCCCCTTTTCCGCAGTTCTTC | CASNPSPFPQFF
TRBJ2-1 | many | TRBV6-6 | TRBD2 | 11 | TGTGCCAGCAGTTACGGGGGGGGGCAGTTCTTC | CASSYGGGQFF
TRBJ2-3 | - | TRBV11-2 | - | 11 | TGTGTCAGCAGCGCACAAGATACGCAATACTTT | CVSSAQDTQYF
TRBJ2-1 | few | TRBV5-4 | TRBD2 | 15 | TGTGCCAGCACCCATCGGACTAGCGGGAGAAATGAGCTGTTCTTC | CASTHRTSGRNELFF
TRBJ1-2 | many | TRBV28 | - | 14 | TGTGCCAGCAGAGTAGGGAGCGCGGCCTATGGCTACACCTTC | CASRVGSAAYGYTF
TRBJ2-6 | many | TRBV6-1 | - | 15 | TGTGCCAGCGTCGGAGGGCGGACTGGGGCCAACGTCCTGACTTTC | CASVGGRTGANVLTF
TRBJ2-1 | - | TRBV11-3 | - | 14 | TGTGCCAGCAATGAAGACGGGTTCTGCAATGAGCAGTTCTTC | CASNEDGFCNEQFF